The rows below give T cell receptor beta chains drawn from one sample of a study of T cells in Graves' hyperthyroidism and ophthalmopathy. Each CDR3 protein gets one entry after TCRdb re-called the multiplex PCR reads with MiXCR. This repertoire shows hundreds of thousands of distinct CDR3 sequences, 45% found once; its top ten account for approximately 6.8%. The sample consisted of peripheral blood or thyroid tissue (not recorded which). All receptors come from an adult man with Graves' disease, either hyperthyroidism or ophthalmopathy (not recorded which). The CDR3 runs from the conserved cysteine through the conserved F or W. D genes are given only for firm matches. A row's size may be missing; if present it is once, few, many or a size class.

>-|TRBJ2-7|TRBV6-5|14|-
CASTRAIGDYEQYF
TGTGCCAGCACCAGGGCCATCGGGGACTACGAGCAGTACTTC
>TRBD1|TRBJ2-7|TRBV4-1|15|few
CASSQPTGARYEQYF
TGCGCCAGCAGCCAACCGACAGGGGCCCGCTACGAGCAGTACTTC
>-|TRBJ1-1|TRBV2|13|-
CASSAGYNTEAFF
TGTGCCAGCAGCGCGGGATACAACACTGAAGCTTTCTTT
>-|TRBJ2-7|TRBV5-1|13|-
CASSLADRYEQYF
TGCGCCAGCAGCTTGGCGGATAGGTACGAGCAGTACTTC
>-|TRBJ1-1|TRBV7-6|14|-
CASSEALRNTEAFF
TGTGCCAGCAGTGAAGCTTTACGGAACACTGAAGCTTTCTTT
>-|TRBJ1-5|TRBV6-5|15|few
CASSYAGPDNQPQHF
TGTGCCAGCAGTTACGCTGGACCTGACAATCAGCCCCAGCATTTT
>TRBD1|TRBJ1-4|TRBV29-1|14|-
CSVGGTGTDEKLFF
TGCAGCGTGGGGGGAACAGGGACAGATGAAAAACTGTTTTTT
>-|TRBJ2-7|TRBV6-6|12|-
CASSNDGYEQYF
TGTGCCAGCAGTAATGACGGCTACGAGCAGTACTTC
>TRBD1|TRBJ1-3|TRBV10-3|15|-
CASGGQWEFGNTIYF
TGTGCCAGCGGGGGACAGTGGGAGTTTGGGAACACCATATATTTT
>TRBD2|TRBJ2-5|TRBV7-8|15|few
CASSGGTSRQETQYF
TGTGCCAGCAGCGGAGGGACTAGTAGGCAAGAGACCCAGTACTTC
>TRBD1|TRBJ2-6|TRBV6-5|17|few
CASSFGQGVAGANVLTF
TGTGCCAGCAGTTTTGGACAGGGGGTGGCTGGGGCCAACGTCCTGACTTTC
>-|TRBJ1-2|TRBV10-1|12|-
CASSESGGLATF
TGTGCCAGCAGTGAGTCGGGAGGGCTCGCCACCTTC
>TRBD2|TRBJ2-5|TRBV5-4|16|few
CASSRLSSGGAETQYF
TGTGCCAGCAGCCGTCTTTCTAGCGGGGGGGCAGAGACCCAGTACTTC
>-|TRBJ1-1|TRBV10-3|13|-
CAISTEIRTEAFF
TGTGCCATCAGTACCGAAATTCGAACTGAAGCTTTCTTT
>-|TRBJ1-5|TRBV2|12|-
CALGDGNQPQHF
TGTGCGCTAGGGGACGGGAATCAGCCCCAGCATTTT
>TRBD1|TRBJ1-2|TRBV7-6|15|-
CASSATQGRSYGYTF
TGTGCCAGCAGCGCGACACAGGGGAGGAGCTATGGCTACACCTTC
>TRBD1|TRBJ1-2|TRBV19|15|few
CASSMGQGDLYGYTF
TGTGCCAGTAGTATGGGACAGGGTGACCTCTATGGCTACACCTTC
>TRBD2|TRBJ2-7|TRBV20-1|15|few
CSARFPGSGGGEQYF
TGCAGTGCTAGATTCCCGGGTTCCGGGGGGGGCGAGCAGTACTTC
>TRBD2|TRBJ2-3|TRBV7-7|13|-
CASSLTGGDTQYF
TGTGCTAGCAGCTTAACGGGAGGCGATACGCAGTATTTT
>-|TRBJ2-5|TRBV7-9|14|many
CASLPGAVQETQYF
TGTGCCTCTCTCCCAGGGGCAGTCCAAGAGACCCAGTACTTC
>-|TRBJ1-5|TRBV12-3/TRBV12-4|14|few
CASSRGGEGQPQHF
TGTGCCAGCAGCCGTGGAGGGGAGGGTCAGCCCCAGCATTTT
>-|TRBJ1-2|TRBV20-1|13|-
CSARVPGQGDYTF
TGCAGTGCTAGAGTTCCGGGACAAGGGGACTACACCTTC
>TRBD1|TRBJ2-7|TRBV10-3|14|many
CAISTTGNSYEQYF
TGTGCCATCAGTACGACAGGGAACTCCTACGAGCAGTACTTC
>TRBD1|TRBJ1-2|TRBV19|14|-
CASSMSTGGYGYTF
TGTGCCAGTAGTATGAGTACAGGGGGTTATGGCTACACCTTC
>-|TRBJ2-6|TRBV10-3|13|-
CAITSGGADVLTF
TGTGCCATCACAAGCGGAGGGGCTGACGTCCTGACTTTC
>-|TRBJ1-5|TRBV7-2|18|few
CASSYIGPGGNPGQPQHF
TGTGCCAGCAGTTACATAGGTCCGGGAGGGAATCCGGGTCAGCCCCAGCATTTT
>TRBD1|TRBJ1-1|TRBV20-1|12|many
CSARQGEWEAFF
TGCAGTGCTAGACAGGGGGAGTGGGAAGCTTTCTTT
>-|TRBJ1-2|TRBV7-9|16|-
CASSLVRDRNVYGYTF
TGTGCCAGCAGCCTCGTCAGGGACCGCAATGTATATGGCTACACCTTC
>-|TRBJ2-2|TRBV2|15|few
CASTGSVIPTGELFF
TGTGCCAGCACCGGCTCGGTGATTCCCACCGGGGAGCTGTTTTTT
>-|TRBJ1-2|TRBV2|12|-
CAKPSGDDGYTF
TGTGCCAAACCATCAGGAGACGATGGCTACACCTTC
>-|TRBJ1-2|TRBV25-1|13|-
CASSQDTLYGYTF
TGTGCCAGCTCACAGGACACCCTCTATGGCTACACCTTC
>-|TRBJ1-1|TRBV20-1|13|few
CSASQGVNTEAFF
TGCAGTGCTAGTCAAGGGGTGAACACTGAAGCTTTCTTT
>-|TRBJ1-1|TRBV9|15|few
CASSVVGAMNTEAFF
TGTGCCAGCAGCGTAGTAGGGGCTATGAACACTGAAGCTTTCTTT
>TRBD1|TRBJ2-7|TRBV2|15|many
CASTPQTGGPYEQYF
TGTGCCAGCACCCCCCAGACAGGGGGCCCCTACGAGCAGTACTTC
>TRBD2|TRBJ2-1|TRBV2|15|once
CASSEGTSGYNEQFF
TGTGCCAGCAGTGAAGGGACTAGCGGCTACAATGAGCAGTTCTTC
>-|TRBJ2-7|TRBV7-9|13|-
CASDNWGSYEQYF
TGTGCCAGCGACAACTGGGGCTCCTACGAGCAGTACTTC
>TRBD1|TRBJ2-7|TRBV9|14|-
CASTQTGGAYEQYF
TGTGCCAGCACCCAGACAGGGGGGGCCTACGAGCAGTACTTC
>-|TRBJ1-2|TRBV24-1|12|many
CATSDRSDGYTF
TGTGCCACCAGTGATCGCAGTGATGGCTACACCTTC
>TRBD1|TRBJ1-2|TRBV7-9|13|-
CASSVGQGRGYTF
TGTGCCAGCAGCGTAGGACAGGGACGTGGCTACACCTTC
>-|TRBJ1-1|TRBV7-9|10|-
CASHGGPAFF
TGTGCCAGCCACGGGGGGCCAGCTTTCTTT
>TRBD1|TRBJ1-2|TRBV7-2|18|-
CASSSPFNSGGANYGYAF
TGTGCCAGCAGCTCGCCTTTTAACTCAGGGGGAGCTAACTATGGCTACGCCTTC
>-|TRBJ2-7|TRBV7-8|15|-
CASTEPSDPPYEQYF
TGTGCCAGCACCGAGCCGTCTGACCCCCCCTACGAGCAGTACTTC
>-|TRBJ1-2|TRBV20-1|13|many
CSAREEGRYGYTF
TGCAGTGCTAGAGAAGAGGGGCGCTATGGCTACACCTTC
>TRBD1|TRBJ1-1|TRBV7-9|13|many
CASNRGLNTEAFF
TGTGCCAGTAACAGGGGGCTGAACACTGAAGCTTTCTTT
>-|TRBJ1-3|TRBV10-3|15|-
CAISAQQGSGNTIYF
TGTGCCATCAGTGCACAACAGGGCTCTGGAAACACCATATATTTT
>-|TRBJ2-7|TRBV10-2|13|-
CATPTGLSYEQYF
TGCGCCACCCCGACAGGCCTATCCTACGAGCAGTACTTC
>-|TRBJ2-7|TRBV20-1|15|-
CSASSQRARGDEQYF
TGCAGTGCCAGCAGCCAGAGAGCCAGGGGCGACGAGCAGTACTTC
>-|TRBJ1-2|TRBV24-1|11|-
CATSDAQSYTF
TGTGCCACCAGTGATGCTCAAAGCTACACCTTC
>-|TRBJ1-1|TRBV7-8|14|-
CASSGGASRSSAFF
TGTGCCAGCAGCGGGGGCGCCTCGAGGTCATCAGCTTTCTTT
>-|TRBJ2-3|TRBV12-3/TRBV12-4|15|-
CASSLFQGDTDTQYF
TGTGCCAGCAGTTTATTCCAGGGAGACACAGATACGCAGTATTTT
>-|TRBJ1-2|TRBV9|15|-
CASSVEMGANYGYTF
TGTGCCAGCAGCGTAGAGATGGGGGCCAACTATGGCTACACCTTC
>-|TRBJ1-1|TRBV29-1|14|few
CSVERGRGNTEAFF
TGCAGCGTTGAAAGAGGACGGGGGAACACTGAAGCTTTCTTT
>TRBD1|TRBJ1-4|TRBV7-2|13|few
CASSSQGGEKLFF
TGTGCCAGCAGTTCACAGGGGGGTGAAAAACTGTTTTTT
>-|TRBJ2-5|TRBV7-3|14|many
CASSLSTGQETQYF
TGTGCCAGCAGCTTAAGTACAGGACAAGAGACCCAGTACTTC
>TRBD1|TRBJ1-5|TRBV20-1|18|-
CSARVRMTGGYSNQPQHF
TGCAGTGCTAGAGTGAGGATGACAGGGGGGTATAGCAATCAGCCCCAGCATTTT
>-|TRBJ1-3|TRBV5-6|13|-
CASSFGDRNTIYF
TGTGCCAGCAGCTTCGGGGACCGAAACACCATATATTTT
>-|TRBJ1-5|TRBV2|17|-
CASFRRGGREGNQPQHF
TGTGCCAGCTTTAGGCGGGGAGGGAGGGAGGGTAATCAGCCTCAGCATTTT
>-|TRBJ2-7|TRBV6-5|11|many
CASSGHYEQYF
TGTGCCAGCAGCGGCCACTACGAGCAGTACTTC
>-|TRBJ2-5|TRBV7-2|13|-
CASSPLVQETQYF
TGTGCCAGCAGCCCCTTGGTCCAAGAGACCCAGTACTTC